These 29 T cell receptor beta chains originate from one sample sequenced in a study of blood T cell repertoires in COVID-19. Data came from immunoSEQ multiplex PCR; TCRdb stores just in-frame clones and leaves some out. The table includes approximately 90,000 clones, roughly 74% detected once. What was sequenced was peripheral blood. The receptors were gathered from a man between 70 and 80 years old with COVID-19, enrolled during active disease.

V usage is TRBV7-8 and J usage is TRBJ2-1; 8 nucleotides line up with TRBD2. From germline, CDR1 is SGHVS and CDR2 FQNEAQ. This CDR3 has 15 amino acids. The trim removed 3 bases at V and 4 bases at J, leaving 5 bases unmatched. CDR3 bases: TGTGCCAGCAGCTTGAAAACTAGCGGTTACAATGAGCAGTTCTTC. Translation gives CASSLKTSGYNEQFF.

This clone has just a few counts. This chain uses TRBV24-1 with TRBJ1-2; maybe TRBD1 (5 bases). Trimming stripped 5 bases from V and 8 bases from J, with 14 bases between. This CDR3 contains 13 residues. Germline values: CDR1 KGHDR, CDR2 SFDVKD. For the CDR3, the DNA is TGTGCCACCAGTGGGTCGGGGGTTGGAGGCTACACCTTC. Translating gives CATSGSGVGGYTF.

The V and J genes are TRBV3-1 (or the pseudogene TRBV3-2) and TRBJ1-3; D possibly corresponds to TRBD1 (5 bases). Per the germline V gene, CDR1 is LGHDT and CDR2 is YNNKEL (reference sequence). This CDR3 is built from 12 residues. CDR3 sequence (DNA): TGTGCTAGTGGGGCAACTGGAAACACCATATATTTT. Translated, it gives CASGATGNTIYF.

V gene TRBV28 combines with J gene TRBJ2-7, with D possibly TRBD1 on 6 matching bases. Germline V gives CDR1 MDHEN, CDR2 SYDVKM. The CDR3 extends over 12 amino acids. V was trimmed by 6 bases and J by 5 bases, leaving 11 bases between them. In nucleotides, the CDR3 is TGTGCCAGCAGCGCAAACAGGGACGAGCAGTACTTC. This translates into CASSANRDEQYF. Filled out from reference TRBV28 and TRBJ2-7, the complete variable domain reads DVKVTQSSRYLVKRTGEKVFLECVQDMDHENMFWYRQDPGLGLRLIYFSYDVKMKEKGDIPEGYSVSREKKERFSLILESASTNQTSMYLCASSANRDEQYFGPGTRLTVT.

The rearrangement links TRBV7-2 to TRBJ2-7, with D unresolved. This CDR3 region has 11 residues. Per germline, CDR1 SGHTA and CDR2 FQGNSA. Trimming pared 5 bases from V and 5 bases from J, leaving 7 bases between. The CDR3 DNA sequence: TGTGCCAGCAGCGCACAAGACGAGCAGTACTTC. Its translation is CASSAQDEQYF.

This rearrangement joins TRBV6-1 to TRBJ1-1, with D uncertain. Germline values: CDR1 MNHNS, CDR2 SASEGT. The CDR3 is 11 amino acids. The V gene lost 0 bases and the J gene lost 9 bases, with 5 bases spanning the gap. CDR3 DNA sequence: TGTGCCAGCAGTGAAGCACAGAAAGCTTTCTTT. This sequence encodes CASSEAQKAFF.

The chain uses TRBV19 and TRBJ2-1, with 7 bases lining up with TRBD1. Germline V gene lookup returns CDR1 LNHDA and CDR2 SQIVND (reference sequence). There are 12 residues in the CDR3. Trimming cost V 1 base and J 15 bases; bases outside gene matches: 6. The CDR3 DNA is TGTGCCAGTAGTATAGTTGGTCAGGGGGTGTTCTTC. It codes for CASSIVGQGVFF.

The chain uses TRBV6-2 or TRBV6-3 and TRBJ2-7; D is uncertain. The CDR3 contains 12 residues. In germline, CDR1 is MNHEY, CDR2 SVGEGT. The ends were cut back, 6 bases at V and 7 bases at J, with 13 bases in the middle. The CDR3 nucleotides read TGTGCCAGCAGCGCCGACTCCGGGGAGCAGTACTTC. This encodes CASSADSGEQYF.

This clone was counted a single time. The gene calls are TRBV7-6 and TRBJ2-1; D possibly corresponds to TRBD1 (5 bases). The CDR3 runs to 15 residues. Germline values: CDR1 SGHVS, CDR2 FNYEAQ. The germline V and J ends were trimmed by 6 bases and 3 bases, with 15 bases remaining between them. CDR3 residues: CASSLWGGNYNEQFF. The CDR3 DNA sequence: TGTGCCAGCAGTCTATGGGGCGGCAACTACAATGAGCAGTTCTTC.

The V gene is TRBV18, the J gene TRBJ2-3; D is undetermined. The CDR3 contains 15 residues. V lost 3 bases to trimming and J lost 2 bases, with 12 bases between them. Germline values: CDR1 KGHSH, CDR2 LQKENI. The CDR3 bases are TGTGCCAGCTCACCCGCCCGGTTTTTCACAGATACGCAGTATTTT. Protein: CASSPARFFTDTQYF.

CDR3 residues: CASSLPQGANRNQPQHF. The CDR3 coding sequence is TGTGCCAGCAGTCTCCCGCAGGGGGCAAACCGCAATCAGCCCCAGCATTTT. The rearrangement joins TRBV28 to TRBJ1-5; 8 bases line up with TRBD1. The CDR3 is 17 amino acids. Trimming took 5 bases from V and 2 from J; bases not matched to a gene: 11. CDR1 MDHEN and CDR2 SYDVKM come from the germline V gene.

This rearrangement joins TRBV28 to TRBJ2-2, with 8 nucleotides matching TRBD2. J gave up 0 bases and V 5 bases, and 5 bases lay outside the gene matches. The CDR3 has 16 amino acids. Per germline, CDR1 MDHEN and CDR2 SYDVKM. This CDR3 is CASSPSGSPNTGELFF. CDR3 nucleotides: TGTGCCAGCAGTCCGAGCGGGAGCCCGAACACCGGGGAGCTGTTTTTT.

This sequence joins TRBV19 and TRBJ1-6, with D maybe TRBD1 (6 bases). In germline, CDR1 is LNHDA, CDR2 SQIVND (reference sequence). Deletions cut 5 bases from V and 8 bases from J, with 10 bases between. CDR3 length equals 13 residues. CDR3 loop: CASSPGQYSPLHF. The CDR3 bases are TGTGCCAGTAGTCCTGGACAGTATTCACCCCTCCACTTT.

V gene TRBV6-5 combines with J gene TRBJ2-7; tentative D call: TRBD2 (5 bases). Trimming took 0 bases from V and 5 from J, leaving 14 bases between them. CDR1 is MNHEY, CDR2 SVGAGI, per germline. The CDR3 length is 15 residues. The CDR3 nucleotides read TGTGCCAGCAGTTACTCCAGGACTGGCGATAACGAGCAGTACTTC. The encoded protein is CASSYSRTGDNEQYF.

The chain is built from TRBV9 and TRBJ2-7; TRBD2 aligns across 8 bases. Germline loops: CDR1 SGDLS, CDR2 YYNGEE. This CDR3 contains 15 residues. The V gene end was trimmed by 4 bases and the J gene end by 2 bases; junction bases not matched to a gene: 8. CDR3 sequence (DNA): TGTGCCAGCAGCCCCTTTATTAGCGGGACCTACGAGCAGTACTTC. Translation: CASSPFISGTYEQYF.

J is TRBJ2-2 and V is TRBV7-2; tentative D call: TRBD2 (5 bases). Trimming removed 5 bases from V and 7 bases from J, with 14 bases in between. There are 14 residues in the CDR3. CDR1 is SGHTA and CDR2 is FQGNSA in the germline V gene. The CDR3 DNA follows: TGTGCCAGCAGCCTTAGACTAAAGGACGGGGAGCTGTTTTTT. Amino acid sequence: CASSLRLKDGELFF.

The CDR3 DNA reads TGTGCCAGCAGTTTATCGGGGGGGGCGGATAGAGGCTACACCTTC. Protein product: CASSLSGGADRGYTF. V usage is TRBV27 and J usage is TRBJ1-2; D may be TRBD1 (6 bases). Germline CDR1 and CDR2: MNHEY and SMNVEV (reference sequence). The CDR3 extends over 15 amino acids. V lost 0 bases, J lost 8 bases, and 16 bases lay in between.

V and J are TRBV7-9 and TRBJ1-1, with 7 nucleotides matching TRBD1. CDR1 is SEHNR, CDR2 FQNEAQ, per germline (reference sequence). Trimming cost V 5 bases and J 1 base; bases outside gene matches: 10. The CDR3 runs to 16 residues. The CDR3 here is CASSPQGREANTEAFF. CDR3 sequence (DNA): TGTGCCAGCAGCCCACAGGGGCGGGAGGCGAACACTGAAGCTTTCTTT. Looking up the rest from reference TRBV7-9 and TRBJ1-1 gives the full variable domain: DTGVSQNPRHKITKRGQNVTFRCDPISEHNRLYWYRQTLGQGPEFLTYFQNEAQLEKSRLLSDRFSAERPKGSFSTLEIQRTEQGDSAMYLCASSPQGREANTEAFFGQGTRLTVV.

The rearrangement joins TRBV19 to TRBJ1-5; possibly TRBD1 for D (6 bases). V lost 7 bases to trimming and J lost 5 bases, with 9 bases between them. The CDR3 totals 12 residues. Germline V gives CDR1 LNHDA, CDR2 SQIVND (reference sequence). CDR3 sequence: CASNHRDQPQHF. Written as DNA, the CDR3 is TGTGCCAGTAACCACAGGGATCAGCCCCAGCATTTT.

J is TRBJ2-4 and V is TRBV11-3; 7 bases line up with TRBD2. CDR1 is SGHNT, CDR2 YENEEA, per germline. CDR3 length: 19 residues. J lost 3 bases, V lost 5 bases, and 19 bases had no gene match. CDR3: CASSPGTTRSGLVKNIQYF. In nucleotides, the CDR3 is TGTGCCAGCAGCCCAGGGACTACCCGGTCAGGTTTAGTCAAAAACATTCAGTACTTC.

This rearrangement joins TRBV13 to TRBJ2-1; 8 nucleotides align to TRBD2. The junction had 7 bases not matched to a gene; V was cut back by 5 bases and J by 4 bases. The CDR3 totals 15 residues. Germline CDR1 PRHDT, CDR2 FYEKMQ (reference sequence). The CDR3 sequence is CASSPGGLGYNEQFF. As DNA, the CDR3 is TGTGCCAGCAGCCCGGGGGGGCTCGGGTACAATGAGCAGTTCTTC.

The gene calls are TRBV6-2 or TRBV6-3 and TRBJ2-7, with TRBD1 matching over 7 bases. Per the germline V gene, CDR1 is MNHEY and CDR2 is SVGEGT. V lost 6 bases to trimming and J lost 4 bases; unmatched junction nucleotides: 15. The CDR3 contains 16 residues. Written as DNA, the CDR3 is TGTGCCAGCAGCCGTCGGACAGGACTCATCGGTTACGAGCAGTACTTC. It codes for CASSRRTGLIGYEQYF.

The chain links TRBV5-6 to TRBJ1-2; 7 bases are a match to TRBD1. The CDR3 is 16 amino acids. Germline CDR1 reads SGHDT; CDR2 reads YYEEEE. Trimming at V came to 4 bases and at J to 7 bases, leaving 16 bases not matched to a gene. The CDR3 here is CASSVGAKDRRIGYTF. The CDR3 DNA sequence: TGTGCCAGCAGCGTTGGGGCCAAGGACAGGAGAATTGGCTACACCTTC.

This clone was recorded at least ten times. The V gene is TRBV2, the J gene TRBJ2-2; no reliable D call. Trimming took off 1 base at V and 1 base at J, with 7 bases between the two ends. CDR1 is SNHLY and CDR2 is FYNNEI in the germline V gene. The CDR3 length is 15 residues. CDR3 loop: CASSEEQWNTGELFF. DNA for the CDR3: TGTGCCAGCAGTGAAGAACAATGGAACACCGGGGAGCTGTTTTTT.

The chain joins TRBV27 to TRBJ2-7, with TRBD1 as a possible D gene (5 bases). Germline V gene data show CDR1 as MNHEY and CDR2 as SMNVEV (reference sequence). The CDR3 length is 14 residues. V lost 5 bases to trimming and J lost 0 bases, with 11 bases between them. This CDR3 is CASSKTVYSYEQYF. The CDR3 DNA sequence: TGTGCCAGCAGTAAGACAGTTTACTCCTACGAGCAGTACTTC.

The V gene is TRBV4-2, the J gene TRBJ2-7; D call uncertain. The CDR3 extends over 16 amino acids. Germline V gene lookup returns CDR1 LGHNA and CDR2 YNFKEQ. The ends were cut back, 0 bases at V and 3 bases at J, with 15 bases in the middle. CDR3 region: CASSQEVQSPLYEQYF. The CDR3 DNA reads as TGTGCCAGCAGCCAAGAGGTCCAGTCTCCGCTCTACGAGCAGTACTTC.

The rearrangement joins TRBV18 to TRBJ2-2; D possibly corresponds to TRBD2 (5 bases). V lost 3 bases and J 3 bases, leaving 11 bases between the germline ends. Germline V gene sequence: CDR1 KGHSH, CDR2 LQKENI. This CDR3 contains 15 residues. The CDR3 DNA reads TGTGCCAGCTCACCGTCGGGGTATGACACCGGGGAGCTGTTTTTT. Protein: CASSPSGYDTGELFF.

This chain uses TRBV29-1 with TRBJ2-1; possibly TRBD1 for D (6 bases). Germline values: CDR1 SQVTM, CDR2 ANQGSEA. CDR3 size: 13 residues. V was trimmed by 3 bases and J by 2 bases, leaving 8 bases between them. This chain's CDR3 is CSVDTGTYNEQFF. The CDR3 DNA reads TGCAGCGTTGATACAGGGACCTACAATGAGCAGTTCTTC.

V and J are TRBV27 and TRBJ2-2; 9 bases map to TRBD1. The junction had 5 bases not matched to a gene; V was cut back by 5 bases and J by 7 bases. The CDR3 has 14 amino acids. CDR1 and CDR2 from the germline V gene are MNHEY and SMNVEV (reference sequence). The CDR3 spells CASSTGGAGGELFF. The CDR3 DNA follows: TGTGCCAGCAGTACAGGGGGCGCCGGCGGGGAGCTGTTTTTT.